These 20 T cell receptor beta chains originate from one sample sequenced in a study of blood T cells in healthy people across ages. A J-beta primer mix and a sample-barcoded 5' primer were used in a second PCR of roughly 6 to 12 cycles. TCRdb called the 5' RACE reads again in MiXCR, with one record for every CDR3 protein. In the table there are 870,000 or so distinct CDR3 sequences, under 35% of which are singletons. The specimen was blood. The receptor source for this set is a woman at least 80 years old in good health.

This chain uses TRBV12-3 or TRBV12-4 with TRBJ1-2; 9 nucleotides align to TRBD1. This CDR3 is 13 amino acids long. V lost 5 bases and J lost 5; bases outside the gene matches: 3. The CDR3 loop is CASSTGGQYGYTF. The CDR3 DNA reads as TGTGCCAGCAGTACAGGGGGCCAGTATGGCTACACCTTC.

The rearrangement uses TRBV5-5 and TRBJ2-5; D unclear. The CDR3 spans 15 residues. V was shortened by 0 bases and J by 1 base, with 10 bases between the two germline ends. Germline CDR1 SGHKS, CDR2 YYEKEE (reference sequence). CDR3 sequence (DNA): TGTGCCAGCAGCTTGGGCTTAGAGTCCCAAGAGACCCAGTACTTC. Protein sequence: CASSLGLESQETQYF.

As to this clonotype: This sequence may be a read error, since a much larger clone differs from it by one base. This sequence joins TRBV9 and TRBJ2-1; D not certain. The DNA end is more similar to TRBJ2-7, so the J call may be wrong. There are 15 residues in the CDR3. Germline lookup yields CDR1 SGDLS and CDR2 YYNGEE. The CDR3 bases are TGTGCCAGCAGCCCGGACGCGAGCTCCTACAATGAGCAGTACTTC. It is translated as CASSPDASSYNEQYF.

The chain combines TRBV7-2 with TRBJ1-2; 7 bases are shared with TRBD1. The CDR3 extends over 15 amino acids. J was trimmed by 0 bases and V by 3 bases; bases with no gene match: 4. Germline-derived CDR1 and CDR2 are SGHTA and FQGNSA. The CDR3 nucleotides read TGTGCCAGCAGCTTTACAGGGGTTACTAACTATGGCTACACCTTC. This encodes CASSFTGVTNYGYTF. The variable domain in full, completed from reference TRBV7-2 and TRBJ1-2, reads GAGVSQSPSNKVTEKGKDVELRCDPISGHTALYWYRQSLGQGLEFLIYFQGNSAPDKSGLPSDRFSAERTGGSVSTLTIQRTQQEDSAVYLCASSFTGVTNYGYTFGSGTRLTVV.

This chain joins TRBV27 and TRBJ2-7; TRBD1 is a possible D gene (6 bases). The CDR3 covers 14 residues. V shed 6 bases and J shed 3 bases, with 15 bases lying between them. Germline V lookup: CDR1 MNHEY, CDR2 SMNVEV (reference sequence). CDR3 residues: CASRTGVPLYEQYF. CDR3 nucleotide sequence: TGTGCCAGCAGGACAGGTGTCCCCCTCTACGAGCAGTACTTC.

This clonotype was seen at least ten times. The chain combines TRBV6-2 or TRBV6-3 with TRBJ2-7; weak D call: TRBD1 (6 bases). Trimming removed 4 bases at V and 5 bases at J, with 15 bases between. Germline assignment: CDR1 MNHEY and CDR2 SVGEGT. CDR3 length equals 14 residues. CDR3 in DNA: TGTGCCAGCAGTTCGCGCAGGGGTGCCAACGAGCAGTACTTC. It is translated as CASSSRRGANEQYF.

This clonotype came up many times. This sequence joins TRBV6-2 or TRBV6-3 and TRBJ1-5; the D is unclear. Trimming removed 0 bases at V and 4 bases at J, with 7 bases between. The CDR3 loop spans 14 amino acids. Germline CDR1 is MNHEY and CDR2 is SVGEGT. The CDR3 reads CASSYSMGNQPQHF. The CDR3 DNA reads TGTGCCAGCAGTTACTCGATGGGGAATCAGCCCCAGCATTTT.

This clonotype was found many times. This rearrangement joins TRBV6-5 to TRBJ2-5; D may be TRBD1 (5 bases). The CDR3 runs 16 residues. Germline values: CDR1 MNHEY, CDR2 SVGAGI. Between the trimmed V and J ends, which lost 1 base and 5 bases, there was a span of 17 bases. CDR3 sequence reads: CASSYYRRGYRETQYF. The CDR3 DNA reads TGTGCCAGCAGTTACTACCGAAGGGGCTATAGGGAGACCCAGTACTTC.

A remark on this clonotype: A much more abundant neighbour one base away suggests this may be a read error. This chain connects TRBV5-1 to TRBJ2-1; D might be TRBD2 (7 bases). The CDR3 is 17 amino acids. Trimming shortened V by 3 bases and J by 12 bases, and 28 bases separated the two germline ends. CDR1 SGHRS and CDR2 YFSETQ come from the germline V gene. This CDR3 is CASSSGPWGGGVYGQFF. The CDR3 bases are TGCGCCAGCAGCTCCGGTCCTTGGGGGGGGGGCGTTTATGGGCAGTTCTTC.

V gene TRBV20-1 combines with J gene TRBJ2-5, with D tentatively TRBD2 (5 bases). TRBJ2-7 explains the end of the DNA better; the J call may be wrong. The length of the CDR3 is 12 residues. CDR1 is DFQATT and CDR2 is SNEGSKA in the germline V gene (reference sequence). The CDR3 nucleotides are TGCAGTGCTACCCCTTGGAGCGGCGAGCAGTACTTC. This encodes CSATPWSGEQYF.

This CDR3 reads CASRFRAGKNTEAFF. The DNA of the CDR3 is TGTGCCAGCAGATTCAGGGCGGGGAAGAACACTGAAGCTTTCTTT. The chain uses TRBV6-2 or TRBV6-3 and TRBJ1-1; a weak D match, TRBD1 (5 bases). Trimming left V 6 bases short and J 1 base short, with 15 bases between. Germline CDR1 MNHEY, CDR2 SVGEGT. CDR3 length equals 15 residues.

This clonotype was seen a few times. The chain couples TRBV30 to TRBJ2-4, with a tentative D call TRBD1 (5 bases). The J call could be wrong; TRBJ2-5 is a better fit for the DNA end. Germline assignment: CDR1 GTSNPN and CDR2 SVGIG (reference sequence). The CDR3 has 13 amino acids. This chain's CDR3 is CAWTPGRGETQYF. CDR3 DNA sequence: TGTGCCTGGACACCTGGTAGGGGAGAGACCCAGTACTTC.

The chain joins TRBV20-1 to TRBJ2-3; possible D gene TRBD2, 5 bases. V was trimmed by 4 bases and J by 4 bases, leaving 21 bases between them. The CDR3 covers 16 residues. Germline V gene data show CDR1 as DFQATT and CDR2 as SNEGSKA (reference sequence). CDR3: CSANLRATGGSDTQYF. The CDR3 DNA reads as TGCAGTGCTAACCTTCGGGCGACCGGAGGTTCAGATACGCAGTATTTT.

This clonotype occurred many times. The rearrangement joins TRBV7-2 to TRBJ2-7, with D possibly being TRBD1 or TRBD2 (5 bases each). The CDR3 sequence is 14 residues long. The germline V gene encodes CDR1 SGHTA and CDR2 FQGNSA. The ends were cut back, 4 bases at V and 2 bases at J, with 12 bases in the middle. CDR3 sequence (DNA): TGTGCCAGCAGCTCCGAGGGACCCACCTACGAGCAGTACTTC. Translating gives CASSSEGPTYEQYF.

This clonotype showed up just a few times. This sequence joins TRBV12-3 or TRBV12-4 and TRBJ2-1; 9 bases line up with TRBD2. The tail of the sequence fits TRBJ2-7 better, so the J call may be wrong. The CDR3 runs to 15 residues. The CDR3 nucleotides read TGTGCCAGCAGTCCCTCGGCGGGAGGGTACAATGAGCAGTACTTC. It codes for CASSPSAGGYNEQYF.

This clonotype appeared a few times. The chain joins TRBV2 to TRBJ2-5; D is possibly TRBD1 (6 bases). The DNA end lines up better with TRBJ2-7; the J call may be wrong. This CDR3 has 13 residues. In germline, CDR1 is SNHLY, CDR2 FYNNEI. The CDR3 region is CASSVLQGYEQYF. The CDR3 DNA reads TGTGCCAGCAGTGTCTTACAGGGTTACGAGCAGTACTTC.

Ten or more counts support this clonotype. This chain uses TRBV14 with TRBJ2-1, with 7 bases fitting TRBD2. V trimming: 4 bases; J trimming: 4 bases; junction bases outside the gene matches: 10. Germline V CDR1 and CDR2: SGHDN, FVKESK. The CDR3 loop spans 16 amino acids. CDR3 region: CASSRRSSGAYNEQFF. The CDR3 DNA sequence: TGTGCCAGCAGCCGGCGGTCCAGCGGGGCTTACAATGAGCAGTTCTTC.

This clonotype was counted at least ten times. CDR3 sequence (DNA): TGCGCCAGCAGTTCGAAGGACAGGGGCTATGGCTACACCTTC. Its translation: CASSSKDRGYGYTF. V and J are TRBV5-1 and TRBJ1-2; 9 bases are shared with TRBD1. This CDR3 has 14 amino acids. Germline V lookup: CDR1 SGHRS, CDR2 YFSETQ. J gave up 4 bases and V 5 bases, and 6 bases lay outside the gene matches.

This sequence joins TRBV5-1 and TRBJ1-6; D remains ambiguous. CDR1 is SGHRS, CDR2 YFSETQ, per germline. The V gene lost 0 bases and the J gene lost 7 bases, with 11 bases spanning the gap. This CDR3 has 15 residues. The CDR3 sequence is CASSLVGSTNSPLHF. The CDR3 bases are TGCGCCAGCAGCTTGGTCGGCTCAACAAATTCACCCCTCCACTTT.

This clonotype was counted at least ten times. The CDR3 spells CASSAPGTRHTDTQYF. In nucleotides, the CDR3 is TGTGCCAGCAGCGCCCCCGGGACTAGACACACAGATACGCAGTATTTT. The chain has TRBV9 and TRBJ2-3; 8 positions match TRBD2. The germline gives CDR1 SGDLS, CDR2 YYNGEE. The CDR3 totals 16 residues. J gave up 2 bases and V 3 bases, and 8 bases lay outside the gene matches.